This T cell receptor (beta chain) emerged from a study of T-cell memory formation after mild COVID-19 (dated by TCRdb to about 2021). Study-wide context: TCR sequence clusters from the two donors were found to be largely donor specific. Two young, previously healthy adult volunteers, one female and one male, were included in the cohort. In a couple of donors, T-cell clones that expanded and contracted after mild COVID-19 were tracked by sequencing TCRalpha and TCRbeta repertoires over time. Here is what the overall study found, with its caveats: The study covered only a couple of mild cases, and larger cohorts including severe cases with pre-infection samples were considered necessary. Clones contracting from day 15 to 85 had balanced CD4/CD8 phenotypes, while a second wave expanding from day 15 to 37 was biased towards CD4+. The detection of some responding clones in pre-infection memory suggests that pre-existing cross-reactive memory T cells joined the SARS-CoV-2 response. Contracting CD4+ clones turned up mainly in the CM and EM memory subsets, whereas EMRA was where CD8+ clones were enriched. SARS-CoV-2 specificity of the second-wave clones peaking on day 37 was not confirmed.

With regard to this clonotype: What this receptor recognizes is not known. No much larger clone exists at a distance of one base, and base qualities are not known.

Ficoll-Paque density gradient centrifugation was used to isolate PBMCs. This sample was sequenced with an Illumina NovaSeq 6000. TCRalpha and TCRbeta cDNA libraries were constructed by 5'RACE with constant-segment primers, with sample barcodes and unique molecular identifiers being introduced. RNA was extracted from every sample with Trizol reagent. Amplification of the libraries took two PCR steps, and the second step added a second sample barcode plus Illumina TruSeq adapters. Libraries were sequenced on an Illumina NovaSeq with 2 x 150 bp paired-end reads. In the source study's methods: Demultiplexing of reads and collapsing into UMI-guided consensus sequences were performed with migec v1.2.7. With mixcr v2.1.11, UMI consensuses were aligned to TRA and TRB V and J templates and assembled into clonotypes. A clonotype was counted as expanded or contracted only when both edgeR and NoisET called the clonotype significant, with the noise models trained on biological replicates. For edgeR calls, the cutoffs were a false discovery rate-adjusted p below 0.01 and a log2 fold-change threshold of 1. As an exploratory analysis of dynamics, PCA with hierarchical clustering was applied to max-normalized trajectories of the 1000 most abundant clonotypes. Each responding clone was given a CD4 or CD8 phenotype based on the CD4+ and CD8+ repertoires, which had been sequenced separately. TCRdb reworked the public reads: Q25 trimming with fastp, MiXCR clone assembly, productive beta chains retained. Rows merge per CDR3 protein into single entries with the most common DNA and genes. The V and J calls shown here were made by TCRdb, not taken from the authors' results. The table for this sample lists hundreds of thousands of distinct CDR3 sequences; 19% of them were counted only once. The biggest ten clones account for around 21% of the sample.

Via the germline V gene (reference sequence), CDR1 is MNHNY and CDR2 SVGAGI. From V the trimming removes 6 bases and from J it removes 6 bases, while the gene matches leave 4 bases of the junction unaccounted for. Including cysteine and phenylalanine, the CDR3 has 13 amino acids. Only the CDR3 part of the read is kept: 39 bases, read in frame from the first base. The sequence joins TRBV6-6 to TRBJ1-5, and 8 junctional nucleotides match TRBD1. The sample comprised PBMCs or a T cell subset sorted from them (not recorded which). This receptor was identified in a man younger than 35 who had mild COVID-19 (a few samples of this study predate the infection). The sample titles of this study are shuffled in the database, so cell type and time point are left out; the donor was told from shared clones. The nucleotide sequence is TGTGCCAGCAGCAGACAGGGGAGTCAGCCCCAGCATTTT. Its protein reads: CASSRQGSQPQHF.